The clone carrying this T cell receptor beta chain was seen only once. Its target is unknown. The junction differs from germline at one of its ends, possibly a read error. A second PCR of 7 to 11 cycles used a sample-barcoded 5' primer and a J-beta primer mix. Researchers report that a template-switch adaptor with 12 random nucleotides tagged each cDNA molecule. TCRdb fed the 5' RACE reads into MiXCR, producing one record per CDR3 protein. The sample consists of roughly 1,800,000 distinct CDR3 sequences, around 50% of them appearing once. The length of the CDR3 is 18 residues. CDR1 and CDR2 (germline): SGHNT, YENEEA. These data originate in a study of blood T cells in healthy people across ages. Donors ranged from roughly 6 to 90 years old and were healthy Caucasians in Russia. Points from the study as a whole: Naive T cell percentage by flow cytometry tracked strongly with beta diversity.

Material: blood. This sequence joins TRBV11-3 and TRBJ2-3; TRBD1 might be the D (5 bases). The receptor's source is a middle-aged woman in good health. CDR3 region: CAGSLGPFSSTSTDTQYF. CDR3 coding DNA: TGTGCCGGCAGCTTGGGGCCGTTTAGCTCTACTAGCACAGATACGCAGTATTTT.